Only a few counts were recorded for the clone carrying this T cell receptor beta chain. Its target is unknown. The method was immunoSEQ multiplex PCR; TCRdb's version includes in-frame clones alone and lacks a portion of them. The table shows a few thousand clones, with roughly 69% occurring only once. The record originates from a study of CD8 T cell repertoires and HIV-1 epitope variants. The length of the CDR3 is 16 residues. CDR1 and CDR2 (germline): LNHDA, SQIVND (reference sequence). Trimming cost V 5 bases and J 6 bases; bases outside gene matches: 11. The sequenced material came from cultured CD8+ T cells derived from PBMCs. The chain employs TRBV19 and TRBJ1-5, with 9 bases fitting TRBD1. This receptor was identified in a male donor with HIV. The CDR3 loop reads CASSSPGQGVSQPQHF. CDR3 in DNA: TGTGCCAGTAGTTCCCCGGGACAGGGAGTGAGTCAGCCCCAGCATTTT.